Below are 27 T cell receptor beta chains sequenced from a single sample in a study of T cell responses to AZD1222 COVID-19 vaccine. The protocol was immunoSEQ multiplex PCR, while the TCRdb copy is restricted to in-frame clones and leaves out a portion. This table has more than 110,000 clones, approximately 86% appearing once. Sequencing used peripheral blood, obtained on day 0 of AZD1222 vaccination. The receptors originated from an adult in good health.

V usage is TRBV29-1 and J usage is TRBJ1-2; the D is unclear. This CDR3 is built from 10 residues. CDR1 SQVTM and CDR2 ANQGSEA come from the germline V gene. V was trimmed by 3 bases and J by 6 bases, leaving 5 bases between them. The CDR3 spells CSVDSDGYTF. In DNA form, the CDR3 reads TGCAGCGTTGACTCCGATGGCTACACCTTC. The variable domain in full, with the rest retrieved from reference TRBV29-1 and TRBJ1-2, is SAVISQKPSRDICQRGTSLTIQCQVDSQVTMMFWYRQQPGQSLTLIATANQGSEATYESGFVIDKFPISRPNLTFSTLTVSNMSPEDSSIYLCSVDSDGYTFGSGTRLTVV.

The rearrangement joins TRBV6-4 to TRBJ2-5, with TRBD1 identical over 10 bases. The CDR3 contains 13 residues. After removal of 6 bases from V and 4 bases from J, the junction contained 2 bases not matched to a gene. In germline, CDR1 is MRHNA, CDR2 SNTAGT. The CDR3 here is CASSRTGGETQYF. The CDR3 DNA reads as TGTGCCAGCAGCCGGACAGGGGGAGAGACCCAGTACTTC.

The J gene is TRBJ2-1, the V gene TRBV24-1, with 12 bases identical to TRBD1. Germline values: CDR1 KGHDR, CDR2 SFDVKD. Trimming took 4 bases from V and 7 from J; bases not matched to a gene: 7. CDR3 length: 16 residues. The CDR3 loop reads CATSDPGTGGENEQFF. The CDR3 bases are TGTGCCACCAGTGACCCCGGGACAGGGGGCGAGAATGAGCAGTTCTTC.

The chain recombines TRBV11-2 with TRBJ2-5; D is ambiguous. Trimming took 5 bases from V and 4 from J, leaving 14 bases between them. The CDR3 is 14 amino acids. The germline gives CDR1 SGHAT, CDR2 FQNNGV. CDR3 amino acids: CASSADKAIETQYF. The CDR3 nucleotides are TGTGCCAGCAGCGCAGACAAGGCCATAGAGACCCAGTACTTC. The entire variable domain, with the rest obtained from reference TRBV11-2 and TRBJ2-5, is as follows: EAGVAQSPRYKIIEKRQSVAFWCNPISGHATLYWYQQILGQGPKLLIQFQNNGVVDDSQLPKDRFSAERLKGVDSTLKIQPAKLEDSAVYLCASSADKAIETQYFGPGTRLLVL.

The sample holds a few counts of this clone. The gene calls are TRBV20-1 and TRBJ1-5; D remains ambiguous. The CDR3 runs to 19 residues. Trimming removed 3 bases from V and 0 bases from J, with 24 bases in between. Germline CDR1 and CDR2: DFQATT and SNEGSKA (reference sequence). CDR3 DNA: TGCAGTGCTAGTCCGAGGTGGGGTACCCCTCGGTATAGCAATCAGCCCCAGCATTTT. Translated: CSASPRWGTPRYSNQPQHF.

CDR3 DNA: TGTGCCAGCTCCGAGGTGGGGGCGCCCCCCGGGGAGCTGTTTTTT. It encodes CASSEVGAPPGELFF. This sequence joins TRBV6-5 and TRBJ2-2, with D possibly being TRBD1 (6 bases). Trimming stripped 8 bases from V and 6 bases from J, with 19 bases between. The CDR3 length is 15 residues. The germline gives CDR1 MNHEY, CDR2 SVGAGI.

This clone was observed once. This chain links TRBV11-3 with TRBJ2-1; 8 bases are a match to TRBD1. V shed 7 bases and J 7 bases; nucleotides not matched to a gene: 9. CDR3 length: 14 residues. Germline CDR1 and CDR2: SGHNT and YENEEA. Here the CDR3 reads CASKGQGGKNEQFF. DNA of the CDR3: TGTGCCAGCAAAGGACAGGGTGGCAAGAATGAGCAGTTCTTC.

The chain uses TRBV5-1 and TRBJ2-7; D gene uncertain. The CDR3 is 17 residues long. The V and J ends lost 4 bases and 0 bases respectively, with 20 bases between them. Looked up from germline, CDR1 is SGHRS and CDR2 is YFSETQ. CDR3 coding DNA: TGCGCCAGCAGCCACCCCCGTCGCATGGGAAGCTCCTACGAGCAGTACTTC. Its translation is CASSHPRRMGSSYEQYF.

The chain joins TRBV29-1 to TRBJ1-1, with D unclear. V was clipped by 8 bases and J by 8 bases, with 21 bases between them. There are 13 residues in the CDR3. Per germline, CDR1 SQVTM and CDR2 ANQGSEA. CDR3 DNA sequence: TGCAGCTCCCGACTCTATACCAACCCAGAAGCTTTCTTT. As protein: CSSRLYTNPEAFF. The whole variable domain, filled in from reference TRBV29-1 and TRBJ1-1, reads SAVISQKPSRDICQRGTSLTIQCQVDSQVTMMFWYRQQPGQSLTLIATANQGSEATYESGFVIDKFPISRPNLTFSTLTVSNMSPEDSSIYLCSSRLYTNPEAFFGQGTRLTVV.

The chain is built from TRBV28 and TRBJ2-4; D is uncertain. Germline-derived CDR1 and CDR2 are MDHEN and SYDVKM. The CDR3 length is 11 residues. Deletions cut 7 bases from V and 3 bases from J, with 4 bases between. The CDR3 DNA sequence: TGTGCCAGCAATGACAAAAACATTCAGTACTTC. Amino acid sequence: CASNDKNIQYF.

This clone was seen only a few times. V and J are TRBV6-2 or TRBV6-3 and TRBJ1-2; perhaps TRBD1 as D (6 bases). Deletions cut 5 bases from V and 11 bases from J, with 12 bases between. This CDR3 contains 11 residues. Germline CDR1 MNHEY, CDR2 SVGEGT. The CDR3 region has the DNA TGTGCCAGCAGTCTAGGACAGAGGTACACCTTC. Translated: CASSLGQRYTF.

The genes are TRBV18 and TRBJ2-7, with 7 bases identical to TRBD1. CDR3 length: 14 residues. Germline CDR1 and CDR2: KGHSH and LQKENI. Trimming removed 3 bases from V and 1 base from J; junction bases left unmatched: 3. CDR3 nucleotide sequence: TGTGCCAGCTCACCGGACAGGACTTCCTACGAGCAGTACTTC. Protein: CASSPDRTSYEQYF.

V gene TRBV30 combines with J gene TRBJ1-2; no firm D call. Germline V lookup: CDR1 GTSNPN, CDR2 SVGIG (reference sequence). Deletions cut 2 bases from V and 4 bases from J, with 5 bases between. CDR3 size: 11 residues. This CDR3 is CAWSLTYGYTF. CDR3 bases: TGTGCCTGGAGTCTTACCTATGGCTACACCTTC.

This clone was detected only once. V usage is TRBV30 and J usage is TRBJ1-2; D is possibly TRBD1 (5 bases). V was shortened by 7 bases and J by 8 bases, with 11 bases between the two germline ends. Germline CDR1 and CDR2: GTSNPN and SVGIG (reference sequence). The CDR3 loop spans 10 amino acids. The CDR3 nucleotides read TGTGCCTCCAGGGAGCTGGGCTACACCTTC. Its translation: CASRELGYTF.

This sequence joins TRBV7-3 and TRBJ1-6; D is uncertain. This CDR3 is built from 13 residues. From germline, CDR1 is SGHTA and CDR2 FQGTGA. Trimming shortened V by 6 bases and J by 14 bases, and 17 bases separated the two germline ends. This chain's CDR3 is CASSFAENESLHF. CDR3 in DNA: TGTGCCAGCAGTTTTGCAGAAAACGAGTCCCTCCACTTT.

In the case of this clone: An end of the junction does not agree with germline; a read error may underlie this. This rearrangement joins TRBV5-1 to TRBJ1-2; D is uncertain. This CDR3 contains 12 residues. Germline loops: CDR1 SGHRS, CDR2 YFSETQ. For the CDR3, the DNA is TGCGCCAGCAGCGTTTCGGAGGCCCCATATTGGTTC. It yields the protein CASSVSEAPYWF.

The chain combines TRBV9 with TRBJ2-3; TRBD2 agrees at 10 bases. V lost 2 bases, J lost 3 bases, and 3 bases stayed unmatched. The CDR3 is made up of 15 amino acids. Germline CDR1 and CDR2: SGDLS and YYNGEE. The CDR3 spells CASSVPGLATDTQYF. Written as DNA, the CDR3 is TGTGCCAGCAGCGTCCCGGGACTAGCGACAGATACGCAGTATTTT. Combining the CDR3 with reference TRBV9 and TRBJ2-3 gives the whole variable domain DSGVTQTPKHLITATGQRVTLRCSPRSGDLSVYWYQQSLDQGLQFLIQYYNGEERAKGNILERFSAQQFPDLHSELNLSSLELGDSALYFCASSVPGLATDTQYFGPGTRLTVL.

Only one count was recorded for this clone. V is TRBV19 and J is TRBJ1-6; D is undetermined. This CDR3 spans 15 amino acids. V lost 7 bases to trimming and J lost 8 bases, with 18 bases between them. Per the germline V gene, CDR1 is LNHDA and CDR2 is SQIVND (reference sequence). The CDR3 DNA reads as TGTGCCAGTACCCAGGCCAACCCCGGTGATTCACCCCTCCACTTT. The encoded protein is CASTQANPGDSPLHF.

CDR3 residues: CASSQDPGIEKLFF. DNA for the CDR3: TGTGCCAGCAGCCAAGATCCAGGGATTGAAAAACTGTTTTTT. The chain uses TRBV4-2 and TRBJ1-4; tentative D call: TRBD1 (5 bases). The CDR3 spans 14 residues. With 0 bases removed from V and 7 bases from J, the gap between germline ends came to 9 bases. CDR1 and CDR2 from the germline V gene are LGHNA and YNFKEQ.

This CDR3 is CASSLSGQETQYF. The CDR3 nucleotides read TGTGCCAGCAGTTTATCGGGCCAAGAGACCCAGTACTTC. The rearrangement links TRBV27 to TRBJ2-5, with D uncertain. Germline lookup yields CDR1 MNHEY and CDR2 SMNVEV (reference sequence). The ends were cut back, 0 bases at V and 1 base at J, with 3 bases in the middle. The CDR3 contains 13 residues.

The chain links TRBV19 to TRBJ1-1; 9 bases are a match to TRBD1. The CDR3 sequence is 13 residues long. Germline trimming cut 6 bases from V and 5 bases from J; bases unmatched to any gene: 4. In germline, CDR1 is LNHDA, CDR2 SQIVND (reference sequence). CDR3 loop: CASSKQGATEAFF. CDR3 in DNA: TGTGCCAGTAGCAAACAGGGGGCAACTGAAGCTTTCTTT.

This clone has a single count. The chain has TRBV12-3 or TRBV12-4 and TRBJ1-4; 7 bases agree with TRBD1. The CDR3 covers 12 residues. Trimming removed 5 bases from V and 13 bases from J; junction bases left unmatched: 7. CDR3 DNA sequence: TGTGCCAGCAGTAAAGGACAGGTTCGACTGTTTTTT. Protein sequence: CASSKGQVRLFF.

A few counts support this clone. The rearrangement uses TRBV28 and TRBJ2-7; 12 bases line up with TRBD1. V gave up 5 bases and J gave up 4 bases; unmatched junction bases: 6. The CDR3 consists of 15 residues. Germline V gives CDR1 MDHEN, CDR2 SYDVKM. CDR3 region: CASSIGTGGVYEQYF. The DNA of the CDR3 is TGTGCCAGCAGTATCGGGACAGGGGGCGTTTACGAGCAGTACTTC.

This chain links TRBV5-4 with TRBJ1-2; D remains ambiguous. The CDR3 covers 14 residues. Germline loops: CDR1 SGHNT, CDR2 YYREEE (reference sequence). The V end was cut by 2 bases, the J end by 1 base, with 9 bases between. Here the CDR3 reads CASSLRTLNYGYTF. The DNA for the CDR3 is TGTGCCAGCAGCTTACGGACCCTTAACTATGGCTACACCTTC. The variable domain in full, completed from reference TRBV5-4 and TRBJ1-2, reads ETGVTQSPTHLIKTRGQQVTLRCSSQSGHNTVSWYQQALGQGPQFIFQYYREEENGRGNFPPRFSGLQFPNYSSELNVNALELDDSALYLCASSLRTLNYGYTFGSGTRLTVV.

Comment on this clone: Distinct nucleotide sequences in the sample also encode this CDR3. This rearrangement joins TRBV19 to TRBJ1-5; 8 nucleotides align to TRBD1. The CDR3 sequence is 13 residues long. The germline V gene encodes CDR1 LNHDA and CDR2 SQIVND (reference sequence). The V gene end was trimmed by 6 bases and the J gene end by 7 bases; junction bases not matched to a gene: 5. The CDR3 DNA is TGTGCCAGTAGCGCCGACAGGGGACAGCCCCAGCATTTT. Its translation: CASSADRGQPQHF.

The rearrangement uses TRBV28 and TRBJ1-4; no definite D call. The germline V gene has CDR1 MDHEN and CDR2 SYDVKM. This CDR3 has 13 residues. Trimming removed 3 bases at V and 6 bases at J, with 8 bases between. CDR3 DNA sequence: TGTGCCAGCAGTTTTCGTACAGATGAAAAACTGTTTTTT. The encoded protein is CASSFRTDEKLFF.

Only a few counts were recorded for this clone. V is TRBV10-3 and J is TRBJ2-3, with D possibly being TRBD1 (5 bases). The CDR3 is made up of 14 amino acids. V dropped 0 bases and J dropped 1 base, with 5 bases sitting between them. The germline gives CDR1 ENHRY, CDR2 SYGVKD. The CDR3 loop reads CAISESGGTDTQYF. CDR3 coding DNA: TGTGCCATCAGTGAGTCAGGGGGCACAGATACGCAGTATTTT.